Listed below are T cell receptor beta chains from one sample, sequenced in a study of blood T cell repertoires in COVID-19. The method was immunoSEQ multiplex PCR; TCRdb's version includes in-frame clones alone and lacks a portion of them. This sample carries 250,000 to 350,000 clones, around nine tenths of them seen once, and the ten largest clones take around 11%. Sequences were obtained from peripheral blood. Receptors originate from a woman in her twenties or thirties with COVID-19, enrolled during active disease. CDR3s include the opening cysteine and the closing phenylalanine or tryptophan. D genes are given only for firm matches. The listing skips clone size in some rows; elsewhere it reads once, few, many or a size class.

j_gene	abundance	len	d_gene	v_gene	CDR3nt	CDR3aa
TRBJ2-2	-	21	TRBD2	TRBV4-1	TGCGCCAGCAGCCGCTTCACCGGGACTAGCGGGAGAGGTCGCGCCACCGGGGAGCTGTTTTTT	CASSRFTGTSGRGRATGELFF
TRBJ1-6	once	14	-	TRBV4-3	TGCGCCAGCAGCCTCCAGGGGAATAATTCACCCCTCCACTTT	CASSLQGNNSPLHF
TRBJ2-3	once	15	-	TRBV30	TGTGCCTGGAGTGGAGGGAGGCGGGGCACAGATACGCAGTATTTT	CAWSGGRRGTDTQYF
TRBJ1-1	-	12	-	TRBV12-3/TRBV12-4	TGTGCCAGCAGTTTAGCGGGGAGGACAGCTTTCTTT	CASSLAGRTAFF
TRBJ2-7	-	13	-	TRBV9	TGTGCCAGCAGCGCTAGAATACTCGGCGAGCAGTACTTC	CASSARILGEQYF
TRBJ1-4	-	21	-	TRBV21-1	TGTGCCAGCAGCAAAGAGGGCGGGACAGGAAACAAGTCACCAACTAATGAAAAACTGTTTTTT	CASSKEGGTGNKSPTNEKLFF
TRBJ1-1	few	12	-	TRBV21-1	TGTGCCAGCAGCAAAGCGCCAAGGGGAGCTTTCTTT	CASSKAPRGAFF
TRBJ2-7	once	16	TRBD1	TRBV24-1	TGTGCCACCAGTGATGCGGCCGGGACAGCCTCCTACGAGCAGTACTTC	CATSDAAGTASYEQYF
TRBJ2-1	-	15	TRBD1	TRBV27	TGTGCCAGCAGTAAGGGACAGGGACTCTACAATGAGCAGTTCTTC	CASSKGQGLYNEQFF
TRBJ1-1	-	15	TRBD1	TRBV5-1	TGCGCCAGCAGCGCCCTACAGGGGTTAGACACTGAAGCTTTCTTT	CASSALQGLDTEAFF
TRBJ2-7	-	18	TRBD2	TRBV9	TGTGCCAGCAGCGTAGACCTCCGGCAGGGCGGGAGCATCGACGAGCAGTACTTC	CASSVDLRQGGSIDEQYF
TRBJ2-2	-	17	TRBD1	TRBV4-3	TGCGCCAGCAGCCAATCCAGGACAGGGGAATGGGGTGGGGAGCTGTTTTTT	CASSQSRTGEWGGELFF
TRBJ2-3	-	14	-	TRBV10-3	TGTGCCATCAGTGAGTCTTCGGTAAGAGATACGCAGTATTTT	CAISESSVRDTQYF
TRBJ1-2	-	14	-	TRBV5-5	TGTGCCAGCAGGGCACCGGGGTCCAGACATGGCTACACCTTC	CASRAPGSRHGYTF
TRBJ2-3	-	13	-	TRBV15	TGTGCCACCCGTGGTAGTGTCACAGATACGCAGTATTTT	CATRGSVTDTQYF
TRBJ1-1	-	14	-	TRBV28	TGTGCCAGCAGTTTAGGGGACACCAACACTGAAGCTTTCTTT	CASSLGDTNTEAFF
TRBJ1-2	-	11	-	TRBV20-1	TGCAGTGCAAGCCGGACAGACGGCTACACCTTC	CSASRTDGYTF
TRBJ2-7	-	13	-	TRBV24-1	TGTGCCACCAGTGCCTCTCCATCGGGGGAGCAGTACTTC	CATSASPSGEQYF
TRBJ1-2	-	14	-	TRBV29-1	TGCAGCGTTGGGGTAGGGGCGACTAACTATGGCTACACCTTC	CSVGVGATNYGYTF
TRBJ1-1	once	14	-	TRBV2	TGTGCCAGCAGGGGGGCGGGCACCAAGACTGAAGCTTTCTTT	CASRGAGTKTEAFF
TRBJ2-1	-	16	TRBD2	TRBV4-1	TGCGCCAGCAGCCAAGAGGGACTAGCGGGAACAAATGAGCAGTTCTTC	CASSQEGLAGTNEQFF
TRBJ2-3	-	14	-	TRBV29-1	TGCAGCGTTCTTGACAGGTTTCTGGGCGATACGCAGTATTTT	CSVLDRFLGDTQYF
TRBJ2-5	-	13	-	TRBV27	TGTGCCAGCAGTTTTGCAGGGGAAGAGACCCAGTACTTC	CASSFAGEETQYF
TRBJ1-1	-	17	-	TRBV11-2	TGTGCCAGCAGCTTACGGTTCCAGGGTGGGGCGAACACTGAAGCTTTCTTT	CASSLRFQGGANTEAFF
TRBJ2-2	few	14	-	TRBV6-1	TGTGCCAGCAGTGAAAATCCGCGGAGCGGGGAGCTGTTTTTT	CASSENPRSGELFF
TRBJ2-5	-	14	TRBD1	TRBV5-1	TGCGCCAGCAGCTCACGACAGGGACAAGAGACCCAGTACTTC	CASSSRQGQETQYF
TRBJ1-1	-	13	TRBD1	TRBV2	TGTGCCAGCAGTACAGGGGTGAACACTGAAGCTTTCTTT	CASSTGVNTEAFF
TRBJ1-2	-	13	-	TRBV12-3/TRBV12-4	TGTGCCAGCAGTTCTCAGGATAACTATGGCTACACCTTC	CASSSQDNYGYTF
TRBJ2-7	-	16	TRBD2	TRBV24-1	TGTGCCACCAGTGGGGCTAGCGGGACCTCCTCCTACGAGCAGTACTTC	CATSGASGTSSYEQYF
TRBJ1-2	-	14	TRBD1	TRBV24-1	TGTGCCACCAGTGACCCGACAGGGACCTATGGCTACACCTTC	CATSDPTGTYGYTF
TRBJ2-5	-	16	TRBD2	TRBV10-1	TGCGCCAGCAGTGAGTCTAGCGGGAGGGCCTTAGAGACCCAGTACTTC	CASSESSGRALETQYF
TRBJ2-6	-	15	-	TRBV18	TGTGCCAGCTCGGGAGGACGCACTGGGGCCAACGTCCTGACTTTC	CASSGGRTGANVLTF